This T cell receptor (beta chain) originates from a study of cytomegalovirus exposure and HLA in healthy donors. PCR primers comprised 60 Vbeta and 13 Jbeta primers. Sequenced by immunoSEQ multiplex PCR; TCRdb stores in-frame clones only, minus some. Of tens of thousands of clones listed, 85% to 95% were seen once; the top ten hold 2% to 3%. Trimming removed 6 bases from V and 0 bases from J; junction bases left unmatched: 4. From germline, CDR1 is ENHRY and CDR2 SYGVKD. The CDR3 is 14 amino acids. Study-wide findings and caveats: A likely sequencing artifact accounted for one observed cluster of highly shared sequence variants.

Note on this clone: Antigen unknown.

The clonotype originates from a woman between 18 and 29 years old in good health and CMV-seronegative. The chain has TRBV10-3 and TRBJ1-1; 7 bases agree with TRBD1. The material sequenced was PBMCs. In nucleotides, the CDR3 is TGTGCCATCAGGGAGGGACAGTTGAACACTGAAGCTTTCTTT. Encoded protein: CAIREGQLNTEAFF.